This record concerns one T cell receptor (beta chain) sequence. Antigen: not known. Expressed TCRB transcripts got sequenced, as all isolated RNA was reverse transcribed. The method was immunoSEQ multiplex PCR; TCRdb's version includes in-frame clones alone and lacks a portion of them. Seen here are about 360,000 clones, approximately 12% observed once, and the top ten hold about 0.017%. Per the germline V gene, CDR1 is MDHEN and CDR2 is SYDVKM. With 6 bases clipped from V and 3 bases from J, the junction kept 0 bases outside the gene matches. This CDR3 has 12 amino acids. This sample was included in a study of beta chain features in type 1 diabetes. Study overall: Examination spanned around 110,000,000 sorted cells from all samples. Study outcomes and limitations: cDNA sequencing could over-represent cells with high TCR expression. The naive, central memory and Treg TCRB repertoires showed an apparent similarity that was greater among patients than among healthy donors. Junctions at VDJ sites from type 1 diabetes patients had fewer insertions and more deletions.

Specimen: naive CD4+ T cells from blood. The rearrangement links TRBV28 to TRBJ2-3; 7 bases are a match to TRBD2. The TCR was taken from a man aged 18 to 30 in good health. Here the CDR3 reads CASSGGTDTQYF. The CDR3 DNA sequence: TGTGCCAGCAGCGGGGGGACAGATACGCAGTATTTT.